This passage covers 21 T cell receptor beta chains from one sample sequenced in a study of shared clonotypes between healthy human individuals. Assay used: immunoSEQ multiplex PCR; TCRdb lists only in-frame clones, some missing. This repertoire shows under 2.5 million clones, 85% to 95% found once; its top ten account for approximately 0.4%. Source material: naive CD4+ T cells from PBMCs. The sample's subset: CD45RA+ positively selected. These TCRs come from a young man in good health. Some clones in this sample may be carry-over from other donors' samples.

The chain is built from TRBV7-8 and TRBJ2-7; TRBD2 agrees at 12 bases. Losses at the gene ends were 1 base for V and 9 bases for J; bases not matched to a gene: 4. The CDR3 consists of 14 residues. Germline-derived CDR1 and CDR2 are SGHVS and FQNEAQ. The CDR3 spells CASSLGLAGGLQYF. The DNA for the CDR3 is TGTGCCAGCAGCTTAGGGCTAGCGGGAGGGCTGCAGTACTTC.

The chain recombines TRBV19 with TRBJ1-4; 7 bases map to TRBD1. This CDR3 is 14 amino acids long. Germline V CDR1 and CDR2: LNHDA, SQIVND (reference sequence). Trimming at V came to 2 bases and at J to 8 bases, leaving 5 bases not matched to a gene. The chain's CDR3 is CASSISQGREKLFF. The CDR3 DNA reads TGTGCCAGTAGTATATCACAGGGGCGGGAAAAACTGTTTTTT.

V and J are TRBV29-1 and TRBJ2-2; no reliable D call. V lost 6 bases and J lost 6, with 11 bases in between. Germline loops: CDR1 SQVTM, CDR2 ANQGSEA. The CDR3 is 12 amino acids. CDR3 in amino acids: CSVSSYPGELFF. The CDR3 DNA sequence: TGCAGCGTCTCATCGTACCCCGGGGAGCTGTTTTTT.

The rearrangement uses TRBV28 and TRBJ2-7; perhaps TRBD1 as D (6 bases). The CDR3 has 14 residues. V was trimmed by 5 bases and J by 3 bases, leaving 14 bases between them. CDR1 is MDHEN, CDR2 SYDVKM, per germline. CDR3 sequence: CASSGPGQRYEQYF. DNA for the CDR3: TGTGCCAGCAGTGGTCCGGGACAACGCTACGAGCAGTACTTC.

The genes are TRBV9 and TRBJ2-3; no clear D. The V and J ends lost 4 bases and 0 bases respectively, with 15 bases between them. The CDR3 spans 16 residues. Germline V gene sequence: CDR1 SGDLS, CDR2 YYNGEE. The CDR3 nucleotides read TGTGCCAGCAGCCCAGGACGATTCACTAGCACAGATACGCAGTATTTT. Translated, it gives CASSPGRFTSTDTQYF.

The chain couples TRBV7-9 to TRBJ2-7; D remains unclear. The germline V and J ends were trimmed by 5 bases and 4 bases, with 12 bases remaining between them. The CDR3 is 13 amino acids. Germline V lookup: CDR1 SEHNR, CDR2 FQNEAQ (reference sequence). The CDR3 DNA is TGTGCCAGCAGCCCAAGGAGTGGGTACGAGCAGTACTTC. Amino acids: CASSPRSGYEQYF.

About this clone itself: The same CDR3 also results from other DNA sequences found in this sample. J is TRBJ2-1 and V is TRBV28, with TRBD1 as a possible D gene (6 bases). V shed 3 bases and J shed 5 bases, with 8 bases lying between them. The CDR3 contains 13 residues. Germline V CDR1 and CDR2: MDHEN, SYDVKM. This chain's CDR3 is CASSLGQNNEQFF. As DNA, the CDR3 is TGTGCCAGCAGTTTGGGACAAAACAATGAGCAGTTCTTC.

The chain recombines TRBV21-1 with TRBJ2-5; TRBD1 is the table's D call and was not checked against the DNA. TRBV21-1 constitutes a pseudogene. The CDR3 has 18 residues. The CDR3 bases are TGTGCCAGCAGCAAGGGTTGGACAGGATCTTTAACGCAAGAGACCCAGTACTTC. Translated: CASSKGWTGSLTQETQYF.

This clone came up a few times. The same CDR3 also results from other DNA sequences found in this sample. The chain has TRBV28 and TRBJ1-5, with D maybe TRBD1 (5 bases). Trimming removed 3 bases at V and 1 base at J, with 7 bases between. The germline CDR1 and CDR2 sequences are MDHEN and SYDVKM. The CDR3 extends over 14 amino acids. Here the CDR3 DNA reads TGTGCCAGCAGTTTTGGGGGGAGCAATCAGCCCCAGCATTTT. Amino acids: CASSFGGSNQPQHF.

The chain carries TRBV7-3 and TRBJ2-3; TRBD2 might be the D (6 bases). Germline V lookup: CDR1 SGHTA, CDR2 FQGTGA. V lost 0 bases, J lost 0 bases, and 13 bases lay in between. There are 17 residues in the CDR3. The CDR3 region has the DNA TGTGCCAGCAGCTTAACGTCGTCTAGCGAGAGCACAGATACGCAGTATTTT. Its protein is CASSLTSSSESTDTQYF.

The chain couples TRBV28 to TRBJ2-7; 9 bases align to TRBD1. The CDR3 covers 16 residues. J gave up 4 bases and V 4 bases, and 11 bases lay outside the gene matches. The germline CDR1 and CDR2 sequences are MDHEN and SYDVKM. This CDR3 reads CASSSRTGTGLYEQYF. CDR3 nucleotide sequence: TGTGCCAGCAGTTCCCGAACCGGGACAGGGCTATACGAGCAGTACTTC.

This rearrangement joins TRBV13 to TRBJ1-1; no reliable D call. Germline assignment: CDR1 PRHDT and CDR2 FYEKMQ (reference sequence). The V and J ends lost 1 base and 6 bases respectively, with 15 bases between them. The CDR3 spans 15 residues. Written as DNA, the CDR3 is TGTGCCAGCAGCTTAGAGGGTGGGCAGGCCCCTGAAGCTTTCTTT. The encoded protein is CASSLEGGQAPEAFF.

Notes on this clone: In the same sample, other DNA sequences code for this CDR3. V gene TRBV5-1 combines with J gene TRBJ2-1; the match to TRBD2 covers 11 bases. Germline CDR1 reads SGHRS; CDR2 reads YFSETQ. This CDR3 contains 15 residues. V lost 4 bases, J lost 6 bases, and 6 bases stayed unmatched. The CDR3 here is CASSLTGTSGNEQFF. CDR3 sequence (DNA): TGCGCCAGCAGCCTAACCGGGACTAGCGGCAATGAGCAGTTCTTC.

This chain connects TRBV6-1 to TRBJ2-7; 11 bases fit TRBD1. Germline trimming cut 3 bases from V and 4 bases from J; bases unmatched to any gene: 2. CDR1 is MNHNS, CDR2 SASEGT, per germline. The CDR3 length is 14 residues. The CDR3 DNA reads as TGTGCCAGCAGTGAGGGACAGGGGGAATACGAGCAGTACTTC. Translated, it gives CASSEGQGEYEQYF.

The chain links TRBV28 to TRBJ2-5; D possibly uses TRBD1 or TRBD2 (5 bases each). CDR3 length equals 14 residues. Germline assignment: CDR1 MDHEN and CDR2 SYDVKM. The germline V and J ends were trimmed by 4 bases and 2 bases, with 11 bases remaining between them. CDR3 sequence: CASSYGTEQETQYF. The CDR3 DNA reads TGTGCCAGCAGTTACGGGACCGAACAAGAGACCCAGTACTTC.

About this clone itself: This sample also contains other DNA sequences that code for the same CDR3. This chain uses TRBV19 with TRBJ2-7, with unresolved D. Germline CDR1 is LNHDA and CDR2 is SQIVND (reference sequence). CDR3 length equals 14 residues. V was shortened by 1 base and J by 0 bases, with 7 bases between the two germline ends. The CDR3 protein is CASSIARSSYEQYF. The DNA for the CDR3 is TGTGCCAGTAGTATAGCCAGGAGCTCCTACGAGCAGTACTTC. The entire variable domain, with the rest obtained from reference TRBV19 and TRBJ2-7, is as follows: DGGITQSPKYLFRKEGQNVTLSCEQNLNHDAMYWYRQDPGQGLRLIYYSQIVNDFQKGDIAEGYSVSREKKESFPLTVTSAQKNPTAFYLCASSIARSSYEQYFGPGTRLTVT.

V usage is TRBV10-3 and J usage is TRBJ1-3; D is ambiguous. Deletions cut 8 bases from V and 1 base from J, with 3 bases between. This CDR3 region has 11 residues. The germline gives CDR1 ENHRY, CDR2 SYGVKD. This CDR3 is CAILSGNTIYF. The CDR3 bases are TGTGCCATCTTGTCTGGAAACACCATATATTTT.

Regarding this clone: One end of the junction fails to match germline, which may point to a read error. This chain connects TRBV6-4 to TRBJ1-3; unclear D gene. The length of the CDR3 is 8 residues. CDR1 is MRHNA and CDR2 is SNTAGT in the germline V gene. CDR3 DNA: TGTGCCAGCAGCCCAGTGGGGTTT. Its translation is CASSPVGF.

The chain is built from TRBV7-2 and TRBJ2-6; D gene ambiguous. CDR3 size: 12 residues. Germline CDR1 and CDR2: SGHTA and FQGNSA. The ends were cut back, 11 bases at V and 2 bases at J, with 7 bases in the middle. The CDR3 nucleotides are TGTGCCCTGTCCCCTGGGGCCAACGTCCTGACTTTC. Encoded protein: CALSPGANVLTF.

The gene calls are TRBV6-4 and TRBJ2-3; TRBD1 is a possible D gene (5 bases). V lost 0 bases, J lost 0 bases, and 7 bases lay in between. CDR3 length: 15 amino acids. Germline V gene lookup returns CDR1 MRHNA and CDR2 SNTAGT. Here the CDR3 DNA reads TGTGCCAGCAGTGACTCAGACAGAAGCACAGATACGCAGTATTTT. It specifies CASSDSDRSTDTQYF.

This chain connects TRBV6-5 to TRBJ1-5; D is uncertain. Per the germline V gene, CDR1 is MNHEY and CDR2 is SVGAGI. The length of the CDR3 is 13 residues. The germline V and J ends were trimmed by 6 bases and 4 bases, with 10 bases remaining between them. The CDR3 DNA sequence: TGTGCCAGCAGGATGGGGTTGAATCAGCCCCAGCATTTT. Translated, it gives CASRMGLNQPQHF.